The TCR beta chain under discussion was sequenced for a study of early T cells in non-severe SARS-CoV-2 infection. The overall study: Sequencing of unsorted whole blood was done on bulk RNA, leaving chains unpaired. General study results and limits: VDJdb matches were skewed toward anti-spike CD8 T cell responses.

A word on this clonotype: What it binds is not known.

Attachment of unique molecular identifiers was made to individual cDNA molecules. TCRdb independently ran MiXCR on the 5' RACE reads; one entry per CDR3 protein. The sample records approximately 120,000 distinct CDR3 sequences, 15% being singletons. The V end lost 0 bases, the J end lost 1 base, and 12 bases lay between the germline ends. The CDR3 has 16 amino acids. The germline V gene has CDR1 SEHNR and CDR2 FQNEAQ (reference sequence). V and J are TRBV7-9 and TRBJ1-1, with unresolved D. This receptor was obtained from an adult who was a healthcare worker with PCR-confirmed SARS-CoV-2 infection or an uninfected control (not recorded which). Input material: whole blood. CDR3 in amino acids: CASSLARLGANTEAFF. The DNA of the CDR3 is TGTGCCAGCAGCTTAGCGCGGTTAGGAGCGAACACTGAAGCTTTCTTT.